A selection of T cell receptor beta chains follows, all from one sample in a study of cytomegalovirus exposure and HLA in healthy donors. Profiling relied on immunoSEQ multiplex PCR, and the TCRdb table lists in-frame clones only, not all of them. The sample lists some 150,000 clones; around two thirds were seen once. Sequences were obtained from PBMCs. These receptors were collected from a man aged 35 to 55 in good health and CMV-seronegative. Each CDR3 is given with its conserved first and last residue. The D gene is left open where the match is weak. The size of a clone is reported for some rows only, either as once, few or many, or as a class for expanded clones.

J: TRBJ1-2
V: TRBV19
D: TRBD1
size: few
CDR3: CASGQGAILYGYTF
DNA: TGTGCCAGCGGACAGGGTGCTATTCTTTATGGCTACACCTTC

J: TRBJ2-3
V: TRBV13
D: TRBD2
size: few
CDR3: CASQTRTSGSYTQYF
DNA: TGTGCCAGCCAAACTCGGACTAGCGGGAGTTATACGCAGTATTTT

J: TRBJ2-1
V: TRBV11-2
D: TRBD2
size: .
CDR3: CASSPLAALAYEQFF
DNA: TGTGCCAGCAGCCCGCTAGCGGCCCTGGCCTATGAGCAGTTCTTC

J: TRBJ1-5
V: TRBV7-2
D: TRBD1
size: .
CDR3: CASSATGGDQPQHF
DNA: TGTGCCAGCAGCGCTACAGGGGGGGATCAGCCCCAGCATTTT

J: TRBJ1-5
V: TRBV6-1
D: TRBD1
size: few
CDR3: CASSETGRQPQHF
DNA: TGTGCCAGCAGCGAGACAGGGAGGCAGCCCCAGCATTTT

J: TRBJ2-3
V: TRBV5-1
D: TRBD1
size: few
CDR3: CASSLIQGRDTQYF
DNA: TGCGCCAGCAGTTTGATACAGGGGAGAGATACGCAGTATTTT

J: TRBJ1-2
V: TRBV5-4
D: TRBD1
size: .
CDR3: CASSFPQPGQGYGYTF
DNA: TGTGCCAGCAGCTTTCCCCAGCCGGGACAGGGCTATGGCTACACCTTC

J: TRBJ2-7
V: TRBV6-5
D: .
size: .
CDR3: CASNYRGGEQYF
DNA: TGTGCCAGCAACTACAGGGGAGGCGAGCAGTACTTC

J: TRBJ1-2
V: TRBV15
D: .
size: .
CDR3: CATSREEGDGYTF
DNA: TGTGCCACCAGCAGAGAAGAAGGGGATGGCTACACCTTC

J: TRBJ1-3
V: TRBV7-9
D: .
size: .
CDR3: CASSLPVQGTGNTIYF
DNA: TGTGCCAGCAGCCTACCGGTCCAGGGTACTGGAAACACCATATATTTT

J: TRBJ2-5
V: TRBV6-1
D: TRBD2
size: .
CDR3: CASSGGLAGGWETQYF
DNA: TGTGCCAGCAGTGGTGGACTAGCGGGGGGGTGGGAGACCCAGTACTTC

J: TRBJ2-3
V: TRBV18
D: TRBD2
size: .
CDR3: CASSLAGNTDTQYF
DNA: TGTGCCAGCTCACTAGCGGGAAATACAGATACGCAGTATTTT

J: TRBJ2-3
V: TRBV15
D: .
size: .
CDR3: CATSSRNQRSDTQYF
DNA: TGTGCCACCAGCAGCCGAAACCAGCGCTCAGATACGCAGTATTTT

J: TRBJ2-3
V: TRBV21-1
D: .
size: .
CDR3: CASSKGMLAGGTDTQYF
DNA: TGTGCCAGCAGCAAAGGTATGCTAGCGGGTGGCACAGATACGCAGTATTTT

J: TRBJ2-3
V: TRBV5-1
D: .
size: .
CDR3: CASSAEVSTDTQYF
DNA: TGCGCCAGCAGCGCTGAGGTTTCCACAGATACGCAGTATTTT

J: TRBJ2-7
V: TRBV5-5
D: TRBD1
size: .
CDR3: CASSSTGTELYEQYF
DNA: TGTGCCAGCAGCTCCACCGGGACAGAGCTCTACGAGCAGTACTTC

J: TRBJ1-5
V: TRBV6-1
D: .
size: .
CDR3: CASSEVRGGQPQHF
DNA: TGTGCCAGCAGTGAAGTAAGGGGGGGACAGCCCCAGCATTTT

J: TRBJ2-1
V: TRBV28
D: .
size: .
CDR3: CASSFLTGRARGFLDNEQFF
DNA: TGTGCCAGCAGTTTTCTGACAGGGCGGGCGCGGGGTTTCCTAGACAATGAGCAGTTCTTC

J: TRBJ2-7
V: TRBV5-1
D: TRBD2
size: .
CDR3: CASRAGASYEQYF
DNA: TGCGCCAGCAGAGCGGGAGCGTCCTACGAGCAGTACTTC

J: TRBJ2-3
V: TRBV5-4
D: TRBD1
size: once
CDR3: CASSSPTGSTDTQYF
DNA: TGTGCCAGCAGCTCGCCGACAGGGAGCACAGATACGCAGTATTTT

J: TRBJ2-7
V: TRBV30
D: .
size: .
CDR3: CAWNSRTIPSYEQYF
DNA: TGTGCCTGGAACTCCCGGACTATTCCCTCCTACGAGCAGTACTTC

J: TRBJ2-2
V: TRBV19
D: .
size: .
CDR3: CASIGGSNTGELFF
DNA: TGTGCCAGTATCGGAGGATCGAACACCGGGGAGCTGTTTTTT

J: TRBJ2-1
V: TRBV11-3
D: TRBD2
size: .
CDR3: CASSLLAGAEQFF
DNA: TGTGCCAGCAGCTTGCTAGCGGGAGCTGAGCAGTTCTTC

J: TRBJ2-7
V: TRBV27
D: TRBD1
size: .
CDR3: CASSLGQGRGWWEQYF
DNA: TGTGCCAGCAGTCTGGGACAGGGACGAGGGTGGTGGGAGCAGTACTTC

J: TRBJ1-4
V: TRBV11-2
D: .
size: .
CDR3: CASSLGGATNEKLFF
DNA: TGTGCCAGCAGCTTAGGGGGAGCAACTAATGAAAAACTGTTTTTT

J: TRBJ2-5
V: TRBV6-6
D: .
size: .
CDR3: CASNADRPGETQYF
DNA: TGTGCCAGCAACGCCGACAGGCCCGGGGAGACCCAGTACTTC

J: TRBJ2-3
V: TRBV7-2
D: .
size: .
CDR3: CASSPPKGGLSTDTQYF
DNA: TGTGCCAGCAGCCCGCCAAAGGGGGGGCTCAGCACAGATACGCAGTATTTT

J: TRBJ2-2
V: TRBV5-1
D: .
size: .
CDR3: CASSSEGTGELFF
DNA: TGCGCCAGCAGCTCGGAGGGTACCGGGGAGTTGTTTTTT

J: TRBJ1-5
V: TRBV4-2
D: .
size: few
CDR3: CASSQDRAGNQPQHF
DNA: TGTGCCAGCAGCCAAGACAGGGCGGGCAATCAGCCCCAGCATTTT

J: TRBJ2-1
V: TRBV30
D: TRBD2
size: few
CDR3: CAGLAGGPNEQFF
DNA: TGTGCCGGGCTAGCGGGAGGGCCGAATGAGCAGTTCTTC

J: TRBJ1-3
V: TRBV30
D: .
size: .
CDR3: CAWSWDSSGNTIYF
DNA: TGTGCCTGGAGTTGGGACTCTTCTGGAAACACCATATATTTT

J: TRBJ1-1
V: TRBV6-5
D: .
size: .
CDR3: CASSYSGLNTEAFF
DNA: TGTGCCAGCAGTTACTCCGGGTTGAACACTGAAGCTTTCTTT

J: TRBJ2-7
V: TRBV6-5
D: .
size: .
CDR3: CASSYNPAGEQYF
DNA: TGTGCCAGCAGTTACAACCCCGCGGGCGAGCAGTACTTC

J: TRBJ1-1
V: TRBV5-4
D: .
size: .
CDR3: CASSLWSSNTEAFF
DNA: TGTGCCAGCAGCTTGTGGAGTTCGAACACTGAAGCTTTCTTT

J: TRBJ2-3
V: TRBV6-1
D: .
size: .
CDR3: CASSELGFRDTQYF
DNA: TGTGCCAGCAGTGAACTAGGTTTCCGCGATACGCAGTATTTT

J: TRBJ1-5
V: TRBV19
D: .
size: .
CDR3: CASSIDRVSQPQHF
DNA: TGTGCCAGTAGTATAGACAGGGTCAGTCAGCCCCAGCATTTT

J: TRBJ2-5
V: TRBV6-6
D: .
size: .
CDR3: CASSSSRAEETQYF
DNA: TGTGCCAGCAGTTCCTCCAGGGCTGAAGAGACCCAGTACTTC

J: TRBJ2-3
V: TRBV10-3
D: TRBD1
size: few
CDR3: CAISGLGQGRGTDTQYF
DNA: TGTGCCATCAGTGGGCTAGGACAGGGACGGGGCACAGATACGCAGTATTTT

J: TRBJ2-5
V: TRBV2
D: TRBD2
size: few
CDR3: CASSLGLAGAQETQYF
DNA: TGTGCCAGCAGTCTCGGACTAGCGGGGGCCCAAGAGACCCAGTACTTC

J: TRBJ1-6
V: TRBV6-1
D: .
size: .
CDR3: CASRALGDSPLHF
DNA: TGTGCCAGCAGGGCGTTAGGGGATTCACCCCTCCACTTT

J: TRBJ2-5
V: TRBV7-6
D: .
size: .
CDR3: CASSPTGGGFETQYF
DNA: TGTGCCAGCAGCCCAACTGGGGGGGGCTTTGAGACCCAGTACTTC

J: TRBJ2-1
V: TRBV7-3
D: .
size: .
CDR3: CASSPRGANEQFF
DNA: TGTGCCAGCAGCCCCAGGGGCGCCAATGAGCAGTTCTTC

J: TRBJ1-4
V: TRBV13
D: .
size: .
CDR3: CASSKGRGATNEKLFF
DNA: TGTGCCAGCAGCAAAGGAAGGGGTGCAACTAATGAAAAACTGTTTTTT

J: TRBJ2-1
V: TRBV2
D: .
size: few
CDR3: CASNDRDINEQFF
DNA: TGTGCCAGCAACGATAGGGACATCAATGAGCAGTTCTTC

J: TRBJ1-2
V: TRBV6-6
D: .
size: few
CDR3: CASSPGVDGYTF
DNA: TGTGCCAGCTCCCCCGGGGTAGATGGCTACACCTTC

J: TRBJ2-3
V: TRBV15
D: TRBD2
size: .
CDR3: CATSRGGAGGSVDTQYF
DNA: TGTGCCACCAGCAGAGGAGGGGCGGGAGGTTCGGTAGATACGCAGTATTTT

J: TRBJ2-7
V: TRBV6-5
D: TRBD1
size: few
CDR3: CASKRQGLGEQYF
DNA: TGTGCCAGCAAAAGACAGGGCTTGGGCGAGCAGTACTTC

J: TRBJ1-4
V: TRBV5-1
D: .
size: .
CDR3: CASSLGQTAGGEKLFF
DNA: TGCGCCAGCAGCTTAGGGCAGACAGCGGGGGGTGAAAAACTGTTTTTT